The clone carrying this T cell receptor (beta chain) is a singleton in its sample. Antigen specificity is unknown. Use of 60 Vbeta and 13 Jbeta primers characterized the PCR. Here immunoSEQ multiplex PCR was the method, and the copy in TCRdb shows in-frame clones only, minus some. The repertoire holds around 98,000 clones, with about 81% as singletons. These data originate in a study of cytomegalovirus exposure and HLA in healthy donors. CDR3 length: 15 amino acids. V gave up 3 bases and J gave up 8 bases, with 19 bases separating them. The germline V gene has CDR1 MRHNA and CDR2 SNTAGT. The study's findings and limits: Among TCR beta chains of equal frequency, HLA-associated ones were more clonally expanded in a later analysis. Further analysis was carried out later, and it showed several of the most significant clusters appearing linked to common viral pathogens. Earlier analysis yielded a pattern in which most TCR beta V segments were productive about 90% or about 30% of the time. The study listed approximately 160 cytomegalovirus-associated TCR beta chains.

The sequenced material came from PBMCs. The sequence was obtained from a man aged 35-49 years in good health and CMV-seronegative. V usage is TRBV6-4 and J usage is TRBJ1-2, with a tentative D call TRBD1 (6 bases). Here the CDR3 DNA reads TGTGCCAGCAGTGAACTTGGGACACCGGAAGCCGGCTACACCTTC. This sequence encodes CASSELGTPEAGYTF.